What follows are 29 T cell receptor beta chains derived from one specimen sequenced in a study of blood T cell repertoires in COVID-19 (dated by TCRdb to 2020 to 2022). To prepare the library, the immunoSEQ multiplex PCR assay was applied. Not all clones reach the TCRdb copy of this immuneACCESS table, which keeps in-frame sequences only. Checked studies attribute under half of the gap to unresolved V genes and leave the rest unexplained. The sample has tens of thousands of clones on record, roughly 90% of them singletons. The top ten constitute 0.4% of the sample. Source material: peripheral blood. Receptors originate from a human donor in a cohort sampled during active COVID-19.

A few counts support this clone. The chain is built from TRBV10-1 and TRBJ2-7; D is unresolved. The germline CDR1 and CDR2 sequences are WNHNN and SYGVQD (reference sequence). The CDR3 runs 13 residues. Trimming pared 0 bases from V and 6 bases from J, leaving 9 bases between. CDR3 nucleotide sequence: TGCGCCAGCAGTGAGTCAGCGTTTTCCGAGCAGTACTTC. Amino acid sequence: CASSESAFSEQYF.

This chain links TRBV7-9 with TRBJ2-6; no reliable D call. Trimming cost V 1 base and J 0 bases, with 7 bases left between them. Germline V gene data show CDR1 as SEHNR and CDR2 as FQNEAQ (reference sequence). This CDR3 region has 16 residues. CDR3 nucleotide sequence: TGTGCCAGCAGCTTAGTCCGGAGCTCTGGGGCCAACGTCCTGACTTTC. It codes for CASSLVRSSGANVLTF.

This chain connects TRBV7-9 to TRBJ1-2; the D is unclear. CDR1 and CDR2 from the germline V gene are SEHNR and FQNEAQ (reference sequence). V shed 6 bases and J shed 3 bases, with 11 bases lying between them. The CDR3 is 13 amino acids. The CDR3 sequence is CASRGEWDYGYTF. The CDR3 DNA sequence: TGTGCCAGCAGGGGAGAGTGGGACTATGGCTACACCTTC.

This sequence joins TRBV10-3 and TRBJ2-7; 7 nucleotides match TRBD1. Germline V lookup: CDR1 ENHRY, CDR2 SYGVKD. V lost 6 bases and J lost 4; bases outside the gene matches: 0. The CDR3 consists of 11 residues. The CDR3 here is CAIRTGYEQYF. In nucleotides, the CDR3 is TGTGCCATCAGGACAGGGTACGAGCAGTACTTC.

The rearrangement joins TRBV7-6 to TRBJ2-7; D remains ambiguous. CDR1 SGHVS and CDR2 FNYEAQ come from the germline V gene. The germline V and J ends were trimmed by 1 base and 3 bases, with 13 bases remaining between them. The CDR3 runs 15 residues. The DNA for the CDR3 is TGTGCCAGCAGCTTAGAAGTAAGCGAAAACTACGAGCAGTACTTC. Encoded protein: CASSLEVSENYEQYF.

The chain has TRBV18 and TRBJ1-4; D unclear. With 2 bases removed from V and 8 bases from J, the gap between germline ends came to 6 bases. CDR1 is KGHSH and CDR2 is LQKENI in the germline V gene. The CDR3 totals 12 residues. Written as DNA, the CDR3 is TGTGCCAGCTCACCAGGCGGGGAAAAACTGTTTTTT. It yields the protein CASSPGGEKLFF. Combining the CDR3 with reference TRBV18 and TRBJ1-4 gives the whole variable domain NAGVMQNPRHLVRRRGQEARLRCSPMKGHSHVYWYRQLPEEGLKFMVYLQKENIIDESGMPKERFSAEFPKEGPSILRIQQVVRGDSAAYFCASSPGGEKLFFGSGTQLSVL.

The chain is built from TRBV4-3 and TRBJ1-5; D ambiguous. This CDR3 comprises 13 residues. The V end lost 1 base, the J end lost 7 bases, and 8 bases lay between the germline ends. The V gene's germline CDR1 is LGHNA and CDR2 YSLEER. In DNA, the CDR3 is TGCGCCAGCAGCCAAGGGGAGGGCCAGCCCCAGCATTTT. Translation gives CASSQGEGQPQHF.

The V call is TRBV7-2, the J call TRBJ1-6; D unresolved. CDR3 length: 14 amino acids. Between the trimmed V and J ends, which lost 5 bases and 12 bases, there was a span of 17 bases. Per germline, CDR1 SGHTA and CDR2 FQGNSA. CDR3: CASSPLAGDRPLHF. For the CDR3, the DNA is TGTGCCAGCAGCCCACTCGCGGGCGATAGACCCCTCCACTTT.

The chain joins TRBV18 to TRBJ2-7; 13 nucleotides match TRBD2. CDR3 length: 17 residues. Germline CDR1 KGHSH, CDR2 LQKENI. Trimming at V came to 1 base and at J to 6 bases, leaving 9 bases not matched to a gene. The CDR3 sequence: CASSPLWGTSGTTEQYF. Written as DNA, the CDR3 is TGTGCCAGCTCACCACTATGGGGGACTAGCGGGACAACCGAGCAGTACTTC.

V gene TRBV21-1 combines with J gene TRBJ1-5; the table assigns TRBD1, which was not confirmed against the DNA. TRBV21-1 is a documented pseudogene. This CDR3 region has 14 residues. The CDR3 here is CASGDRGGWRSQHF. CDR3 bases: TGTGCCAGCGGGGACAGGGGGGGGTGGCGGTCCCAGCATTTT.

This chain joins TRBV4-1 and TRBJ1-1, with a tentative D call TRBD1 (6 bases). The V gene lost 0 bases and the J gene lost 5 bases, with 16 bases spanning the gap. The CDR3 covers 16 residues. Per germline, CDR1 MGHRA and CDR2 YSYEKL. The CDR3 coding sequence is TGCGCCAGCAGCCAAGAGTCAGGGGATTATGTGACTGAAGCTTTCTTT. As protein: CASSQESGDYVTEAFF.

The chain carries TRBV7-8 and TRBJ1-1; no firm D call. V lost 3 bases and J lost 3, with 11 bases in between. The CDR3 runs 14 residues. Germline loops: CDR1 SGHVS, CDR2 FQNEAQ. The CDR3 loop is CASSFGMVDTEAFF. CDR3 bases: TGTGCCAGCAGCTTCGGGATGGTGGACACTGAAGCTTTCTTT.

The rearrangement joins TRBV7-9 to TRBJ1-2, with no clear D. The CDR3 totals 13 residues. Germline loops: CDR1 SEHNR, CDR2 FQNEAQ (reference sequence). V was clipped by 5 bases and J by 4 bases, with 11 bases between them. The CDR3 DNA is TGTGCCAGCAGCAGTGGACTACTCTATGGCTACACCTTC. Amino acid sequence: CASSSGLLYGYTF. Filled out from reference TRBV7-9 and TRBJ1-2, the complete variable domain reads DTGVSQNPRHKITKRGQNVTFRCDPISEHNRLYWYRQTLGQGPEFLTYFQNEAQLEKSRLLSDRFSAERPKGSFSTLEIQRTEQGDSAMYLCASSSGLLYGYTFGSGTRLTVV.

The V call is TRBV6-2 or TRBV6-3, the J call TRBJ1-2, with 11 bases identical to TRBD1. The ends lost 1 base at V and 5 bases at J; junction bases unmatched: 0. The germline CDR1 and CDR2 sequences are MNHEY and SVGEGT. The CDR3 sequence is 14 residues long. CDR3 residues: CASSYWDRGYGYTF. The CDR3 DNA follows: TGTGCCAGCAGTTACTGGGACAGGGGGTATGGCTACACCTTC.

The chain couples TRBV3-1 (or the pseudogene TRBV3-2) to TRBJ1-2, with TRBD1 identical over 7 bases. The germline V gene has CDR1 LGHDT and CDR2 YNNKEL (reference sequence). V gave up 1 base and J gave up 2 bases; unmatched junction bases: 4. The CDR3 has 15 residues. DNA for the CDR3: TGTGCCAGCAGCCAAGTAGGGGGACAGAACTATGGCTACACCTTC. It translates to CASSQVGGQNYGYTF.

The CDR3 is CASSSNGGFYEQYF. DNA of the CDR3: TGTGCCAGCAGCTCCAATGGGGGGTTCTACGAGCAGTACTTC. The J gene is TRBJ2-7, the V gene TRBV21-1; no check of the table's D call, TRBD2, against the DNA was made. TRBV21-1 is a pseudogene segment. The CDR3 covers 14 residues.

This chain uses TRBV5-1 with TRBJ2-7; TRBD1 is a possible D gene (6 bases). The germline gives CDR1 SGHRS, CDR2 YFSETQ. The CDR3 is 15 amino acids. V was clipped by 2 bases and J by 2 bases, with 14 bases between them. The CDR3 region is CASSLTTGLTYEQYF. For the CDR3, the DNA is TGCGCCAGCAGCTTAACGACAGGACTGACCTACGAGCAGTACTTC.

A single count supports this clone. The rearrangement joins TRBV6-2 or TRBV6-3 to TRBJ2-7; tentative D call: TRBD1 (6 bases). Per the germline V gene, CDR1 is MNHEY and CDR2 is SVGEGT. V lost 5 bases and J lost 6, with 20 bases in between. The CDR3 runs to 15 residues. CDR3 in DNA: TGTGCCAGCAGTAAAACGGGACATCAAAAAACCGAGCAGTACTTC. Translated, it gives CASSKTGHQKTEQYF.

This sequence joins TRBV10-2 and TRBJ1-2, with 9 bases aligning to TRBD1. J lost 4 bases, V lost 8 bases, and 8 bases had no gene match. The CDR3 has 14 amino acids. Germline values: CDR1 WSHSY, CDR2 SAAADI. The CDR3 region is CASGSTGGGYGYTF. DNA of the CDR3: TGCGCCAGCGGCTCTACAGGGGGCGGCTATGGCTACACCTTC.

The chain joins TRBV19 to TRBJ1-4; no firm D call. Trimming cost V 1 base and J 4 bases, with 10 bases left between them. CDR3 length: 15 amino acids. The germline gives CDR1 LNHDA, CDR2 SQIVND (reference sequence). The CDR3 is CASSIARLRNEKLFF. For the CDR3, the DNA is TGTGCCAGTAGTATAGCAAGACTCCGTAATGAAAAACTGTTTTTT.

The CDR3: CASSLQGWVTEAFF. For the CDR3, the DNA is TGTGCCAGTAGTTTACAGGGGTGGGTTACTGAAGCTTTCTTT. The rearrangement links TRBV19 to TRBJ1-1; 7 nucleotides align to TRBD1. In germline, CDR1 is LNHDA, CDR2 SQIVND (reference sequence). This CDR3 contains 14 residues. With 5 bases clipped from V and 5 bases from J, the junction kept 8 bases outside the gene matches.

The rearrangement links TRBV7-6 to TRBJ1-1; 7 bases fit TRBD1. Losses at the gene ends were 5 bases for V and 3 bases for J; bases not matched to a gene: 9. The CDR3 runs to 15 residues. Germline CDR1 SGHVS, CDR2 FNYEAQ. The CDR3 loop reads CASSPETGDHTEAFF. The CDR3 DNA reads as TGTGCCAGCAGCCCCGAAACAGGGGACCACACTGAAGCTTTCTTT.

This chain links TRBV27 with TRBJ1-1; possible D gene TRBD1, 5 bases. In germline, CDR1 is MNHEY, CDR2 SMNVEV (reference sequence). The CDR3 extends over 15 amino acids. Trimming shortened V by 4 bases and J by 3 bases, and 15 bases separated the two germline ends. The CDR3 DNA reads as TGTGCCAGCAGTTCATGGGGGGAAGGGGACACTGAAGCTTTCTTT. It yields the protein CASSSWGEGDTEAFF.

In this sample, this clone turned up a few times. A junction end diverges from the germline sequence, so it may reflect a read error. The genes are TRBV13 and TRBJ1-2, with D perhaps matching TRBD1 (6 bases). CDR3 size: 16 residues. Germline loops: CDR1 PRHDT, CDR2 FYEKMQ (reference sequence). Here the CDR3 DNA reads TGTGCCAGCAGCCATCAACAGGGTGGATCTAATTATGGCTACACCTTC. Protein product: CASSHQQGGSNYGYTF.

This CDR3 is CASSQLIDYEQYF. CDR3 coding DNA: TGCGCCAGCAGCCAACTGATAGACTACGAGCAGTACTTC. This chain uses TRBV4-1 with TRBJ2-7; D ambiguous. The CDR3 runs to 13 residues. Germline assignment: CDR1 MGHRA and CDR2 YSYEKL. The V gene lost 2 bases and the J gene lost 3 bases, with 8 bases spanning the gap.

The chain recombines TRBV5-6 with TRBJ1-1; 7 nucleotides line up with TRBD1. Germline loops: CDR1 SGHDT, CDR2 YYEEEE. Losses at the gene ends were 6 bases for V and 2 bases for J; bases not matched to a gene: 7. This CDR3 has 14 amino acids. CDR3 sequence: CASNPTGSNTEAFF. CDR3 sequence (DNA): TGTGCCAGCAACCCGACAGGGAGTAACACTGAAGCTTTCTTT.

This clone has just a few counts. The chain combines TRBV6-2 or TRBV6-3 with TRBJ2-7, with TRBD2 identical over 11 bases. Trimming removed 2 bases from V and 5 bases from J; junction bases left unmatched: 5. This CDR3 spans 15 amino acids. Germline V lookup: CDR1 MNHEY, CDR2 SVGEGT. The CDR3: CASSYQALAGDEQYF. DNA for the CDR3: TGTGCCAGCAGTTACCAGGCACTAGCGGGGGACGAGCAGTACTTC.

The genes are TRBV14 and TRBJ1-4; D ambiguous. V lost 3 bases and J 0 bases, leaving 14 bases between the germline ends. Germline V gene sequence: CDR1 SGHDN, CDR2 FVKESK. The CDR3 loop spans 17 amino acids. The CDR3 DNA sequence: TGTGCCAGCAGCCAGTACACAGCACTTGCAACTAATGAAAAACTGTTTTTT. Encoded protein: CASSQYTALATNEKLFF. The full variable domain, with the rest looked up from reference TRBV14 and TRBJ1-4, is EAGVTQFPSHSVIEKGQTVTLRCDPISGHDNLYWYRRVMGKEIKFLLHFVKESKQDESGMPNNRFLAERTGGTYSTLKVQPAELEDSGVYFCASSQYTALATNEKLFFGSGTQLSVL.

The rearrangement uses TRBV4-3 and TRBJ1-2; TRBD1 agrees at 10 bases. Per germline, CDR1 LGHNA and CDR2 YSLEER. Trimming removed 4 bases from V and 3 bases from J; junction bases left unmatched: 5. The CDR3 has 15 residues. The DNA of the CDR3 is TGCGCCAGCAGCCCAGGGACAGGGGATTACTATGGCTACACCTTC. Translated, it gives CASSPGTGDYYGYTF.